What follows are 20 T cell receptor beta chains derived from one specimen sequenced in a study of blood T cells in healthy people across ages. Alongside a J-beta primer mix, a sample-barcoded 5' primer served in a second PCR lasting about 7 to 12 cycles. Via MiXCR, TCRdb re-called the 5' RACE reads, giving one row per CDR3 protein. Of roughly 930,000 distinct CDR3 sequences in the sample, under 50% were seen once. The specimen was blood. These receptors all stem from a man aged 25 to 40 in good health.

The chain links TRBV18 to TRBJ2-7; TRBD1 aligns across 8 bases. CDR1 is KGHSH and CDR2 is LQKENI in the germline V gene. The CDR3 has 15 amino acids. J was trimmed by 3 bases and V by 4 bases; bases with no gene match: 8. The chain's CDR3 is CASSQIGQGLYEQYF. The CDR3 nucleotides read TGTGCCAGCTCACAAATTGGACAGGGACTCTACGAGCAGTACTTC.

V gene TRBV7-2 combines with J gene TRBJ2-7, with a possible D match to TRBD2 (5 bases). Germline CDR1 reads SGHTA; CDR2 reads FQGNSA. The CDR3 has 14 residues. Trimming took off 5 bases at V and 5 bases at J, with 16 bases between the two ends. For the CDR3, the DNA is TGTGCCAGCAGCCTTACCCGAGGGTCCCACGAGCAGTACTTC. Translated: CASSLTRGSHEQYF.

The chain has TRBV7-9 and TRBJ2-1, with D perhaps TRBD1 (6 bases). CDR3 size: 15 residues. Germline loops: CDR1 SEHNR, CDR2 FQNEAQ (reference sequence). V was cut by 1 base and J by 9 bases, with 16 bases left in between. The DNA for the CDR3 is TGTGCCAGCAGCTTAGTCGTACAGGGTCGGATTGAGCAGTTCTTC. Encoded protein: CASSLVVQGRIEQFF.

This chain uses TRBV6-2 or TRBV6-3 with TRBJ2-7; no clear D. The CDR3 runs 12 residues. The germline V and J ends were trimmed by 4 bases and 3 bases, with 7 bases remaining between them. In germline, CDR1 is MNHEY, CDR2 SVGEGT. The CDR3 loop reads CASSSHIYEQYF. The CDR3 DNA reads TGTGCCAGCAGTTCCCACATCTACGAGCAGTACTTC.

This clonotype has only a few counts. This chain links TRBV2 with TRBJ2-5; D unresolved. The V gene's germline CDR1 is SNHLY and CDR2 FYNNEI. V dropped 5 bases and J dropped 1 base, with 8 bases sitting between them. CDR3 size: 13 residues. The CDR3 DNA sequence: TGTGCCAGCAGTTGGTACAGCCAAGAGACCCAGTACTTC. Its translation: CASSWYSQETQYF.

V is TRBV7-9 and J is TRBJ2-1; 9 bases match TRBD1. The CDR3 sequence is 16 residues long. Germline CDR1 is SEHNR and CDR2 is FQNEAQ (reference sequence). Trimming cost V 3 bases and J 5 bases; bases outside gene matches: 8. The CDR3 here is CASSFATGGFDNEQFF. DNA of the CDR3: TGTGCCAGCAGCTTTGCGACAGGGGGTTTCGACAATGAGCAGTTCTTC.

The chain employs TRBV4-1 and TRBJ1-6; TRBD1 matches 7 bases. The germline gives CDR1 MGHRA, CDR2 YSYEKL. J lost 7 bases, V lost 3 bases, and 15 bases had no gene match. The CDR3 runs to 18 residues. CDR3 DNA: TGCGCCAGCAGCCATTTGGGACAGCTAGGGGACCTGAATTCACCCCTCCACTTT. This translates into CASSHLGQLGDLNSPLHF.

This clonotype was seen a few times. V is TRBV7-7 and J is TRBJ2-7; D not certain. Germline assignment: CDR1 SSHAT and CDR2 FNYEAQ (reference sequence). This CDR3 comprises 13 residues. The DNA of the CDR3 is TGTGCTAGCTCCCTGTCTGTGTCTGACGAGCAGTACTTC. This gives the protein CASSLSVSDEQYF. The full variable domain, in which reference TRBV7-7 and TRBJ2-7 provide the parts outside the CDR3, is GAGVSQSPRYKVTKRGQDVTLRCDPISSHATLYWYQQALGQGPEFLTYFNYEAQPDKSGLPSDRFSAERPEGSISTLTIQRTEQRDSAMYRCASSLSVSDEQYFGPGTRLTVT.

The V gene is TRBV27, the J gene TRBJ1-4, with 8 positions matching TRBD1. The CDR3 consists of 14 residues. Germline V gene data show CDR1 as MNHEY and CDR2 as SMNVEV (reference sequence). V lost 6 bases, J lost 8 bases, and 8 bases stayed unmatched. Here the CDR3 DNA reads TGTGCCAGCAGCTATGACAGGGGAGGGGAAAAACTGTTTTTT. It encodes CASSYDRGGEKLFF.

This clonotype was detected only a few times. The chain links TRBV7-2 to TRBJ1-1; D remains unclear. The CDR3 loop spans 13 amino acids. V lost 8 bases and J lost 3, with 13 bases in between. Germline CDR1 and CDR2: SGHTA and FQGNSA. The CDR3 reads CASGGRPHTEAFF. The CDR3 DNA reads TGTGCCAGCGGTGGCAGGCCGCACACTGAAGCTTTCTTT.

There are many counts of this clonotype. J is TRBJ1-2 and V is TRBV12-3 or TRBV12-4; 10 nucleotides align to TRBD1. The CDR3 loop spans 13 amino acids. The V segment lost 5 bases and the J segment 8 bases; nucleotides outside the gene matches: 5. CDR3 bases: TGTGCCAGCAGTCCCGGGACAGGGGAGGGCTACACCTTC. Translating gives CASSPGTGEGYTF.

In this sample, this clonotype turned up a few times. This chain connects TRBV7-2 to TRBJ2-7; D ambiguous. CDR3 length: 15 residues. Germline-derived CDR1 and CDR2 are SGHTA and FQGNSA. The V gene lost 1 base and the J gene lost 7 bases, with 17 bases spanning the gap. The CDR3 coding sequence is TGTGCCAGCAGCTTAGACAGCGCCCTACGAGGAGAGCAGTACTTC. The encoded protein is CASSLDSALRGEQYF. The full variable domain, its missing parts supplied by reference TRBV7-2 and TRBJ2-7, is GAGVSQSPSNKVTEKGKDVELRCDPISGHTALYWYRQSLGQGLEFLIYFQGNSAPDKSGLPSDRFSAERTGGSVSTLTIQRTQQEDSAVYLCASSLDSALRGEQYFGPGTRLTVT.

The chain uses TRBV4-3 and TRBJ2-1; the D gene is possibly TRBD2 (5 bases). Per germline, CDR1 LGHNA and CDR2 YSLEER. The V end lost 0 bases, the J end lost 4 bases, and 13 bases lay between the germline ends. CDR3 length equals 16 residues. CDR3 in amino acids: CASSQDARALYNEQFF. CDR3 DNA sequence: TGCGCCAGCAGCCAAGACGCGAGGGCCTTATACAATGAGCAGTTCTTC.

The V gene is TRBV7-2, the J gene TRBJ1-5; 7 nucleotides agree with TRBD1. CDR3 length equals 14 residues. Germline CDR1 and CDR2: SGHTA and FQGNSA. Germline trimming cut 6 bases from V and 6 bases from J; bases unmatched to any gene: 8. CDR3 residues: CASSLTGVSQPQHF. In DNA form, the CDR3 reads TGTGCCAGCAGTTTAACAGGGGTCTCTCAGCCCCAGCATTTT.

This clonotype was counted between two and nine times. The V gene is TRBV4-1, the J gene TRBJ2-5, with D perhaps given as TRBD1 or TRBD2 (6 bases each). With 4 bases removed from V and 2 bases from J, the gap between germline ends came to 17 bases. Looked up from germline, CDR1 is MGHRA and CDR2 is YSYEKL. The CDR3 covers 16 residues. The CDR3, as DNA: TGCGCCAGCAGCCGACCCCAGGGGAGGTTGCAAGAGACCCAGTACTTC. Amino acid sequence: CASSRPQGRLQETQYF.

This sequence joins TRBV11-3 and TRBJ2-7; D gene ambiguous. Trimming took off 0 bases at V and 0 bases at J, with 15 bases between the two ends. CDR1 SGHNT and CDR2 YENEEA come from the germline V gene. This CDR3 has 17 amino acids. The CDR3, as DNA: TGTGCCAGCAGCTTAGATCGTGGCAGGCTGAGCTCCTACGAGCAGTACTTC. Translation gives CASSLDRGRLSSYEQYF. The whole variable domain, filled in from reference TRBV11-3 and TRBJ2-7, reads EAGVVQSPRYKIIEKKQPVAFWCNPISGHNTLYWYLQNLGQGPELLIRYENEEAVDDSQLPKDRFSAERLKGVDSTLKIQPAELGDSAVYLCASSLDRGRLSSYEQYFGPGTRLTVT.

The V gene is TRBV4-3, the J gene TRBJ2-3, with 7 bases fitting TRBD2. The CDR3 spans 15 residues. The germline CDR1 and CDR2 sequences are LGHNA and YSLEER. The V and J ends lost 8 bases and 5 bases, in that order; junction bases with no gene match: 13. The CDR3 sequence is CASGPGGGPGDTQYF. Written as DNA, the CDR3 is TGCGCCAGCGGTCCTGGGGGGGGTCCAGGAGATACGCAGTATTTT.

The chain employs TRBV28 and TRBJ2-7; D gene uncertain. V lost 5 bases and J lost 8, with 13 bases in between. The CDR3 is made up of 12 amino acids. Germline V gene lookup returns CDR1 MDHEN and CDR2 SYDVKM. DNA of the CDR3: TGTGCCAGCAGTGAAAAGAGGAACAAGCAGTACTTC. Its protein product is CASSEKRNKQYF.

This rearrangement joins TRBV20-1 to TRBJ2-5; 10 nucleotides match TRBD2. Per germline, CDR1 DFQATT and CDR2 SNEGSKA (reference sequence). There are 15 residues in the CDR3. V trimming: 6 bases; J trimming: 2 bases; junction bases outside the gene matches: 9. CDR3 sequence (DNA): TGCAGTGCCCCCTTAGCGGGGGGCCTTCAAGAGACCCAGTACTTC. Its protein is CSAPLAGGLQETQYF.

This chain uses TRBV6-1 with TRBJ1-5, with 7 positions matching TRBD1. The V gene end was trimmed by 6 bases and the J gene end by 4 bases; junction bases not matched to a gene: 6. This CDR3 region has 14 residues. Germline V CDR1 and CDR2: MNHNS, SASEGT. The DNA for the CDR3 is TGTGCCAGCAGGTCGTCAGGGGGGAATCAGCCCCAGCATTTT. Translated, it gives CASRSSGGNQPQHF.